This TCR beta chain was sequenced in a study of cytomegalovirus exposure and HLA in healthy donors. Study-wide background: Earlier work reported approximately 110 million unique TCR beta sequences from about 190 million T cells.

A note on this clone: Its antigen is not known.

General study results and limits: Donor immune exposure was known only as CMV serostatus. A link between a missense DCLRE1C variant and TCR beta V- and J-gene trimming emerged from a later analysis.

PCR employed 60 Vbeta and 13 Jbeta primers. Using immunoSEQ multiplex PCR, the repertoire was profiled, and TCRdb retains in-frame clones only, with some absent. The table shows 100,000 to 150,000 clones, with over 75% occurring only once. The clonotype was recovered from a man aged 18 to 30 in good health and CMV-seropositive. Sequencing was carried out using PBMCs.

This CDR3 reads CASREGPVRGELFF. For the CDR3, the DNA is TGTGCCAGTAGGGAGGGCCCGGTTAGAGGGGAGCTGTTTTTT. The chain has TRBV19 and TRBJ2-2; TRBD2 might be the D (6 bases). Germline CDR1 is LNHDA and CDR2 is SQIVND (reference sequence). V dropped 6 bases and J dropped 8 bases, with 16 bases sitting between them. This CDR3 is built from 14 residues.